One sample yielded the 4 T cell receptor beta chains listed below, sequenced in a study of molecular identifiers for immune sequencing clone quantification (dated by TCRdb to the late 2010s). Receptor amplification or capture employed PCR. The reads were generated on a NextSeq 500. Starting from the raw public reads, TCRdb applied fastp trimming at Q25, assembled clones with MiXCR and retained in-frame beta chains. Identical CDR3 proteins give one entry, which carries the most common genes and DNA. Across this sample there are approximately 630,000 distinct CDR3 sequences, with around 25% seen only once. The ten most abundant clones make up 0.78% of the sample. The source material was naive CD8+ T cells from blood, with Jurkat cell RNA spiked in. The sample's cell subset or site label, in plain terms: FACS-sorted CD8+CD4-CCR7+CD45RA+ naive T cells. The source is a human donor in good health. Some libraries in this study had Jurkat cell RNA spiked in.

Worth noting for this clonotype: A much larger clone sits a single nucleotide away, making a read error possible. The rearrangement links TRBV9 to TRBJ1-1; unclear D gene. The germline CDR1 and CDR2 sequences are SGDLS and YYNGEE. The CDR3 covers 10 residues. V lost 9 bases and J 9 bases, leaving 12 bases between the germline ends. This CDR3 reads CATRETKAFF. CDR3 coding DNA: TGTGCCACCCGGGAAACTAAAGCTTTCTTT.

This clonotype has more than one count but fewer than ten. A read error may produce the germline difference seen at one junction end. The chain uses TRBV7-9 and TRBJ2-7; 8 positions match TRBD1. Germline V CDR1 and CDR2: SEHNR, FQNEAQ (reference sequence). The CDR3 is 17 amino acids. CDR3 region: CAGSLLLDRGVAYEQYF. The CDR3 DNA sequence: TGTGCCGGCAGCTTATTACTAGACAGGGGAGTTGCCTACGAGCAGTACTTC. Combining the CDR3 with reference TRBV7-9 and TRBJ2-7 gives the whole variable domain DTGVSQNPRHKITKRGQNVTFRCDPISEHNRLYWYRQTLGQGPEFLTYFQNEAQLEKSRLLSDRFSAERPKGSFSTLEIQRTEQGDSAMYLCAGSLLLDRGVAYEQYFGPGTRLTVT.

This clonotype was counted many times. The rearrangement links TRBV6-5 to TRBJ1-6, with D tentatively TRBD1 (5 bases). The V end lost 0 bases, the J end lost 9 bases, and 6 bases lay between the germline ends. This CDR3 is 13 amino acids long. CDR1 and CDR2 from the germline V gene are MNHEY and SVGAGI. CDR3 sequence reads: CASSYSGVSPLHF. The CDR3 DNA reads TGTGCCAGCAGTTACTCAGGGGTTTCACCCCTCCACTTT.

V is TRBV20-1 and J is TRBJ1-3; no definite D call. Germline V gene data show CDR1 as DFQATT and CDR2 as SNEGSKA (reference sequence). This CDR3 is 14 amino acids long. V was pared by 1 base and J by 3 bases, with 10 bases between. CDR3 amino acids: CSARVGGFGNTIYF. CDR3 coding DNA: TGCAGTGCTAGAGTGGGAGGGTTTGGAAACACCATATATTTT.